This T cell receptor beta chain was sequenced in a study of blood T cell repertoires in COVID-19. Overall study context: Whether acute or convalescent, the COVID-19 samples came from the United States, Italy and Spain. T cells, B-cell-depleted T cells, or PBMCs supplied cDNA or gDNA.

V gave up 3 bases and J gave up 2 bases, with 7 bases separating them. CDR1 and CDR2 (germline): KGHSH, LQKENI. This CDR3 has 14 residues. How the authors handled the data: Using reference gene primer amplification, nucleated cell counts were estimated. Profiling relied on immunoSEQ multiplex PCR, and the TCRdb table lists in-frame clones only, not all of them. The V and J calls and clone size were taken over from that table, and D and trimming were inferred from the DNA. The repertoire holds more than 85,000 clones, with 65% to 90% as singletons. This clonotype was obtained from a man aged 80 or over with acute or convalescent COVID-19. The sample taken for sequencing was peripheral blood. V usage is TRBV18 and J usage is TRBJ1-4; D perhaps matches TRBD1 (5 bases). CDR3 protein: CASSPQGTNEKLFF. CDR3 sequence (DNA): TGTGCCAGCTCACCTCAGGGTACTAATGAAAAACTGTTTTTT.